This TCR beta chain was observed in a study of shared clonotypes between healthy human individuals. Study-wide context: Each donor's CD4 naive and CD4 memory cells filled three plates apiece, CD8 naive two, and CD8 memory one. General study findings and limits: The study drew on few donors, limiting represented genetic and exposure-history diversity.

CDR3 size: 12 residues. The V gene lost 8 bases and the J gene lost 8 bases, with 13 bases spanning the gap. CDR1 is MDHEN and CDR2 is SYDVKM in the germline V gene. In its sample, this clone was seen once. As yet, its antigen is unknown. The assay ran at deep level. Profiling relied on immunoSEQ multiplex PCR, and the TCRdb table lists in-frame clones only, not all of them. In the table there are hundreds of thousands of clones, roughly 70% of which are singletons. The source of this sequence is a woman in her 30s in good health. The chain uses TRBV28 and TRBJ2-1; perhaps D is TRBD1 or TRBD2 (5 bases each). Material: memory CD4+ T cells sorted from blood. Subset meaning: CD45RA-negative fraction. The CDR3 DNA reads TGTGCCAGCGGGGCGCCGCGGGATGAGCAGTTCTTC. This translates into CASGAPRDEQFF.